These 32 T cell receptor beta chains originate from one sample sequenced in a study of blood T cell repertoires in COVID-19. Method: immunoSEQ multiplex PCR; TCRdb's copy keeps in-frame clones and lacks some. Here the sample spans about 250,000 clones, roughly 80% being singletons. The specimen sequenced was peripheral blood. The receptors were sampled from a woman older than 75 with acute or convalescent COVID-19.

This clone has just one count. The chain couples TRBV6-5 to TRBJ2-1; 7 bases agree with TRBD2. Germline assignment: CDR1 MNHEY and CDR2 SVGAGI. The trim removed 6 bases at V and 5 bases at J, leaving 1 base unmatched. This CDR3 has 12 residues. This CDR3 is CASRREHNEQFF. The CDR3 DNA follows: TGTGCCAGCAGGCGGGAGCACAATGAGCAGTTCTTC.

CDR3 amino acids: CASSSTGTWTGYTF. The CDR3 DNA sequence: TGCGCCAGCAGCTCGACAGGGACCTGGACGGGCTACACCTTC. The genes are TRBV5-1 and TRBJ1-2, with 7 bases aligning to TRBD1. The J segment lost 8 bases and the V segment lost 3 bases, leaving 10 bases of the junction unmatched. The V gene's germline CDR1 is SGHRS and CDR2 YFSETQ. This CDR3 is 14 amino acids long.

The chain combines TRBV3-1 (or the pseudogene TRBV3-2) with TRBJ2-7; 7 positions agree with TRBD2. V was clipped by 0 bases and J by 0 bases; unmatched bases: 5. Germline V gene lookup returns CDR1 LGHDT and CDR2 YNNKEL (reference sequence). This CDR3 region has 16 residues. The CDR3 protein is CASSQDVGGSSYEQYF. The CDR3, as DNA: TGTGCCAGCAGCCAAGATGTCGGGGGGAGCTCCTACGAGCAGTACTTC.

The table lists this clone with a few counts. The chain combines TRBV9 with TRBJ1-3; the D is unclear. Germline V gene lookup returns CDR1 SGDLS and CDR2 YYNGEE. V dropped 4 bases and J dropped 0 bases, with 17 bases sitting between them. This CDR3 has 17 residues. CDR3 bases: TGTGCCAGCAGCCCCAAACAGTTCCCGGACTCTGGAAACACCATATATTTT. Its translation: CASSPKQFPDSGNTIYF. Using reference TRBV9 and TRBJ1-3 for the parts outside the CDR3, the full variable domain is DSGVTQTPKHLITATGQRVTLRCSPRSGDLSVYWYQQSLDQGLQFLIQYYNGEERAKGNILERFSAQQFPDLHSELNLSSLELGDSALYFCASSPKQFPDSGNTIYFGEGSWLTVV.

J is TRBJ1-5 and V is TRBV19, with TRBD1 matching 7 bases. J was trimmed by 11 bases and V by 0 bases; bases with no gene match: 13. The germline V gene has CDR1 LNHDA and CDR2 SQIVND (reference sequence). The CDR3 runs to 16 residues. The chain's CDR3 is CASSIELATGDPTQHF. CDR3 sequence (DNA): TGTGCCAGTAGTATAGAATTAGCTACAGGGGACCCAACCCAGCATTTT.

The genes are TRBV5-6 and TRBJ1-5, with D perhaps TRBD1 (6 bases). The CDR3 totals 14 residues. The V end was cut by 4 bases, the J end by 7 bases, with 15 bases between. CDR1 and CDR2 (germline): SGHDT, YYEEEE. The CDR3 DNA is TGTGCCAGCAGCCAACGGGGGGGCCGGCAGCCCCAGCATTTT. It yields the protein CASSQRGGRQPQHF.

This clone was counted between two and nine times. The chain carries TRBV6-5 and TRBJ2-7, with 10 bases fitting TRBD1. V lost 9 bases, J lost 4 bases, and 6 bases stayed unmatched. The germline V gene has CDR1 MNHEY and CDR2 SVGAGI. CDR3 length: 13 amino acids. The CDR3 DNA is TGTGCCAGTTCGACAGGGGGCGGATACGAGCAGTACTTC. Protein: CASSTGGGYEQYF.

This clone has only a few counts. The chain joins TRBV3-1 (or the pseudogene TRBV3-2) to TRBJ1-2, with 10 bases aligning to TRBD1. Germline CDR1 and CDR2: LGHDT and YNNKEL (reference sequence). Unmatched junction bases numbered 7, after V lost 4 bases and J lost 8 bases. The CDR3 spans 14 residues. The CDR3 nucleotides read TGTGCCAGCAGCCCGGGACAGGGGTCGCGGGGCTACACCTTC. This translates into CASSPGQGSRGYTF.

The chain joins TRBV7-3 to TRBJ2-5, with D possibly TRBD1 on 6 matching bases. The CDR3 extends over 14 amino acids. Trimming removed 1 base from V and 5 bases from J, with 11 bases in between. CDR1 and CDR2 from the germline V gene are SGHTA and FQGTGA. CDR3 residues: CASSLNAGVETQYF. In nucleotides, the CDR3 is TGTGCCAGCAGCTTAAACGCAGGGGTTGAGACCCAGTACTTC. The complete variable domain, with remaining parts taken from reference TRBV7-3 and TRBJ2-5, reads GAGVSQTPSNKVTEKGKYVELRCDPISGHTALYWYRQSLGQGPEFLIYFQGTGAADDSGLPNDRFFAVRPEGSVSTLKIQRTERGDSAVYLCASSLNAGVETQYFGPGTRLLVL.

The chain couples TRBV19 to TRBJ2-1; 8 positions match TRBD2. Germline-derived CDR1 and CDR2 are LNHDA and SQIVND (reference sequence). This CDR3 is built from 14 residues. The trim removed 6 bases at V and 7 bases at J, leaving 8 bases unmatched. The CDR3 DNA reads TGTGCCAGTAGATTTAGCGGGGCGCCTAATGAGCAGTTCTTC. It specifies CASRFSGAPNEQFF.

The gene calls are TRBV30 and TRBJ1-3, with D unclear. The CDR3 consists of 16 residues. CDR1 and CDR2 (germline): GTSNPN, SVGIG (reference sequence). The germline V and J ends were trimmed by 0 bases and 0 bases, with 12 bases remaining between them. The CDR3, as DNA: TGTGCCTGGAGTGTACCTGTACCGAGCTCTGGAAACACCATATATTTT. Translating it yields CAWSVPVPSSGNTIYF. The full variable domain, in which reference TRBV30 and TRBJ1-3 provide the parts outside the CDR3, is SQTIHQWPATLVQPVGSPLSLECTVEGTSNPNLYWYRQAAGRGLQLLFYSVGIGQISSEVPQNLSASRPQDRQFILSSKKLLLSDSGFYLCAWSVPVPSSGNTIYFGEGSWLTVV.

The chain carries TRBV27 and TRBJ2-1; 7 bases align to TRBD2. The trim removed 3 bases at V and 6 bases at J, leaving 2 bases unmatched. The CDR3 sequence is 13 residues long. The germline gives CDR1 MNHEY, CDR2 SMNVEV (reference sequence). The CDR3 DNA reads as TGTGCCAGCAGTTTGACGGGGGGCAATGAGCAGTTCTTC. Protein sequence: CASSLTGGNEQFF.

The V and J genes are TRBV6-5 and TRBJ2-1; a weak D match, TRBD1 (6 bases). V lost 7 bases, J lost 2 bases, and 15 bases lay in between. This CDR3 is built from 15 residues. Germline V gives CDR1 MNHEY, CDR2 SVGAGI. The CDR3 reads CASTLRDKTYNEQFF. The CDR3 coding sequence is TGTGCCAGCACCCTCCGGGACAAGACCTACAATGAGCAGTTCTTC.

This chain uses TRBV19 with TRBJ1-4; D possibly corresponds to TRBD1 (6 bases). CDR3 length: 14 amino acids. The germline V gene has CDR1 LNHDA and CDR2 SQIVND (reference sequence). V lost 7 bases to trimming and J lost 2 bases, with 11 bases between them. The CDR3 region has the DNA TGTGCCAGTACCATGAGGGGGACTAATGAAAAACTGTTTTTT. Translation: CASTMRGTNEKLFF.

The rearrangement uses TRBV19 and TRBJ2-5; 9 nucleotides match TRBD1. CDR1 and CDR2 (germline): LNHDA, SQIVND (reference sequence). The J segment lost 4 bases and the V segment lost 6 bases, leaving 3 bases of the junction unmatched. The length of the CDR3 is 13 residues. CDR3 in amino acids: CASSSTGGETQYF. The DNA for the CDR3 is TGTGCCAGTAGCTCGACAGGGGGAGAGACCCAGTACTTC.

J is TRBJ2-2 and V is TRBV18, with D perhaps matching TRBD2 (5 bases). CDR3 length: 15 amino acids. V was cut by 3 bases and J by 4 bases, with 12 bases left in between. CDR1 is KGHSH, CDR2 LQKENI, per germline. Written as DNA, the CDR3 is TGTGCCAGCTCACCGAGGGAGATCTCCACCGGGGAGCTGTTTTTT. This codes for CASSPREISTGELFF.

This clone was detected only once. V usage is TRBV6-5 and J usage is TRBJ2-2, with no clear D. Germline assignment: CDR1 MNHEY and CDR2 SVGAGI. The CDR3 is 15 residues long. V dropped 8 bases and J dropped 1 base, with 14 bases sitting between them. In DNA form, the CDR3 reads TGTGCCAGCCCCAGGCCCCCCGGGAACACCGGGGAGCTGTTTTTT. It translates to CASPRPPGNTGELFF.

CDR3 nucleotides: TGTGCCAGCAGCTACCAAGCCACCGGGGAGCTGTTTTTT. Translating gives CASSYQATGELFF. This chain joins TRBV5-5 and TRBJ2-2; D call uncertain. V was cut by 3 bases and J by 4 bases, with 7 bases left in between. CDR3 length equals 13 residues. CDR1 and CDR2 from the germline V gene are SGHKS and YYEKEE (reference sequence).

V gene TRBV6-5 combines with J gene TRBJ2-5; perhaps TRBD2 as D (5 bases). There are 14 residues in the CDR3. V was shortened by 6 bases and J by 0 bases, with 11 bases between the two germline ends. Germline values: CDR1 MNHEY, CDR2 SVGAGI. The CDR3 here is CASRLLGDQETQYF. CDR3 sequence (DNA): TGTGCCAGCAGACTACTCGGGGACCAAGAGACCCAGTACTTC.

This clone was picked up one time. The CDR3 DNA reads TGCAGTACAAGGACAGGCCAGTCCGTGAACACTGAAGCTTTCTTT. Translating gives CSTRTGQSVNTEAFF. The gene calls are TRBV29-1 and TRBJ1-1; 7 bases are a match to TRBD1. Germline CDR1 SQVTM, CDR2 ANQGSEA. The CDR3 is 15 amino acids.

V and J are TRBV11-2 and TRBJ2-7, with 10 bases identical to TRBD1. The CDR3 is 14 amino acids. Per the germline V gene, CDR1 is SGHAT and CDR2 is FQNNGV. V lost 5 bases to trimming and J lost 6 bases; unmatched junction nucleotides: 7. The CDR3 region is CASSPATGGGEQYF. The DNA for the CDR3 is TGTGCCAGCAGCCCAGCGACAGGGGGCGGCGAGCAGTACTTC. The whole variable domain, filled in from reference TRBV11-2 and TRBJ2-7, reads EAGVAQSPRYKIIEKRQSVAFWCNPISGHATLYWYQQILGQGPKLLIQFQNNGVVDDSQLPKDRFSAERLKGVDSTLKIQPAKLEDSAVYLCASSPATGGGEQYFGPGTRLTVT.

This clone was recorded at least ten times. The chain couples TRBV2 to TRBJ2-7; possible D gene TRBD2, 6 bases. Deletions cut 4 bases from V and 0 bases from J, with 10 bases between. The germline V gene has CDR1 SNHLY and CDR2 FYNNEI. The CDR3 runs to 14 residues. The CDR3: CASSGDFSSYEQYF. As DNA, the CDR3 is TGTGCCAGCAGTGGGGACTTCAGCTCCTACGAGCAGTACTTC.

There are a few counts of this clone. For the CDR3, the DNA is TGTGCCAGCAGGACGGGACAGGGTACGAACACTGAAGCTTTCTTT. Its protein is CASRTGQGTNTEAFF. The rearrangement links TRBV5-4 to TRBJ1-1; 9 bases fit TRBD1. The CDR3 runs 15 residues. Germline CDR1 reads SGHNT; CDR2 reads YYREEE (reference sequence). The V gene end was trimmed by 5 bases and the J gene end by 1 base; junction bases not matched to a gene: 6.

Turning to this clone: This sample includes further DNA sequences coding for the same CDR3. The chain uses TRBV6-5 and TRBJ2-2; 7 bases line up with TRBD1. The CDR3 has 12 residues. The germline CDR1 and CDR2 sequences are MNHEY and SVGAGI. V trimming: 9 bases; J trimming: 6 bases; junction bases outside the gene matches: 4. DNA for the CDR3: TGTGCCAGTAGACAGGGATCCGGGGAGCTGTTTTTT. Translated, it gives CASRQGSGELFF.

This chain links TRBV5-1 with TRBJ2-2; D is unclear. The CDR3 spans 14 residues. CDR1 is SGHRS, CDR2 YFSETQ, per germline. Trimming took off 5 bases at V and 0 bases at J, with 8 bases between the two ends. The CDR3 here is CASRSRSNTGELFF. As DNA, the CDR3 is TGCGCCAGCAGATCCAGGTCGAACACCGGGGAGCTGTTTTTT.

V gene TRBV6-5 combines with J gene TRBJ1-5, with D unresolved. The CDR3 sequence is 11 residues long. Germline-derived CDR1 and CDR2 are MNHEY and SVGAGI. The germline V and J ends were trimmed by 8 bases and 9 bases, with 11 bases remaining between them. The CDR3 coding sequence is TGTGCCAGCTATGACAAAAGGCCCCAGCATTTT. It translates to CASYDKRPQHF.

The chain couples TRBV3-1 (or the pseudogene TRBV3-2) to TRBJ2-5; the match to TRBD1 covers 7 bases. The CDR3 sequence is 12 residues long. Losses at the gene ends were 6 bases for V and 4 bases for J; bases not matched to a gene: 2. Germline V lookup: CDR1 LGHDT, CDR2 YNNKEL (reference sequence). CDR3 DNA sequence: TGTGCCAGCAGAAACAGGGGAGAGACCCAGTACTTC. As protein: CASRNRGETQYF.

The rearrangement uses TRBV7-8 and TRBJ1-1; 11 bases fit TRBD1. The trim removed 5 bases at V and 4 bases at J, leaving 6 bases unmatched. Germline assignment: CDR1 SGHVS and CDR2 FQNEAQ. The CDR3 length is 15 residues. The CDR3 DNA follows: TGTGCCAGCAGCGCACCGGGACAGGGGGGCACTGAAGCTTTCTTT. Its protein is CASSAPGQGGTEAFF.

This rearrangement joins TRBV18 to TRBJ2-5; 9 nucleotides align to TRBD1. The CDR3 totals 14 residues. The V segment lost 3 bases and the J segment 3 bases; nucleotides outside the gene matches: 2. CDR1 and CDR2 (germline): KGHSH, LQKENI. CDR3 residues: CASSPTGGKETQYF. The CDR3 nucleotides read TGTGCCAGCTCACCGACAGGGGGTAAAGAGACCCAGTACTTC.

This CDR3 reads CASSLGPGTGGRKLFF. The CDR3, as DNA: TGTGCCAGCAGTTTAGGCCCCGGGACAGGGGGTCGAAAACTGTTTTTT. The chain couples TRBV27 to TRBJ1-4; 11 positions match TRBD1. Germline V gene sequence: CDR1 MNHEY, CDR2 SMNVEV (reference sequence). This CDR3 has 16 residues. V dropped 2 bases and J dropped 10; count of bases not matched to a gene: 9.

This clone occurred once. CDR3 sequence (DNA): TGTGCCAGCAGCGCTCTGGGGGGCACTGAAGCTTTCTTT. Its protein product is CASSALGGTEAFF. The rearrangement uses TRBV9 and TRBJ1-1; D possibly corresponds to TRBD1 (5 bases). CDR3 length equals 13 residues. V was pared by 3 bases and J by 4 bases, with 10 bases between. Germline assignment: CDR1 SGDLS and CDR2 YYNGEE.

The chain carries TRBV25-1 and TRBJ1-5, with TRBD1 as a possible D gene (6 bases). V lost 7 bases and J 9 bases, leaving 19 bases between the germline ends. The CDR3 is made up of 14 amino acids. Looked up from germline, CDR1 is MGHDK and CDR2 is SYGVNS. CDR3 in DNA: TGTGCCAGCAACCCCCTCAGGGGCCTGGGGCCCCAGCATTTT. This encodes CASNPLRGLGPQHF.